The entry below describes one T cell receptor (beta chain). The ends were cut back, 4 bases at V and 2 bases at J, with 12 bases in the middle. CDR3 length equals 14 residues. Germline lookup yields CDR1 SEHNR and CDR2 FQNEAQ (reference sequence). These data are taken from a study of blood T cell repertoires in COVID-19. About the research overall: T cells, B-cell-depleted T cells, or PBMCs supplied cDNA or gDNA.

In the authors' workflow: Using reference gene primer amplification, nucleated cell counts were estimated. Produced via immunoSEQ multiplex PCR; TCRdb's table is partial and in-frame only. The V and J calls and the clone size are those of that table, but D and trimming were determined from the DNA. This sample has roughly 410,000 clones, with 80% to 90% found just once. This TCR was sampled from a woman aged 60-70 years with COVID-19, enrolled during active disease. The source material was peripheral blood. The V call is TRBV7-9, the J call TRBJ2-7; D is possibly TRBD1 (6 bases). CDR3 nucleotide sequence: TGTGCCAGCAGCTCCGGGCAGGGGACCTACGAGCAGTACTTC. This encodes CASSSGQGTYEQYF.